The rows below give T cell receptor beta chains drawn from one sample of a study of regulatory T cells in long-lasting Graves disease. TCRdb fed the multiplex PCR reads into MiXCR, producing one record per CDR3 protein. The table has about 440,000 distinct CDR3 sequences, approximately 15% seen once. These data are also associated with another study on T cells in Graves' hyperthyroidism and ophthalmopathy.

Sequencing was performed on peripheral blood mononuclear cells (PBMCs), taken at new diagnosis, from a patient treated with antithyroid drugs. The source is a woman aged 25 to 39 with Graves disease. The CDR3 runs from the conserved cysteine through the conserved F or W. D genes are given only for firm matches. Only part of the rows carry a size: once, few, many, or a class if the clone is expanded.

clone size,J gene,D gene,V gene,CDR3 protein,CDR3 DNA
many,TRBJ2-1,TRBD2,TRBV5-1,CASSRTSGRSAYNEQFF,TGCGCCAGCAGCCGGACTAGCGGGAGGTCCGCCTACAATGAGCAGTTCTTC
NA,TRBJ1-1,NA,TRBV11-2,CASSLDLGLMNTEAFF,TGTGCCAGCAGCTTAGATTTGGGACTCATGAACACTGAAGCTTTCTTT
many,TRBJ2-2,NA,TRBV12-3/TRBV12-4,CASSSTGTGELFF,TGTGCCAGCAGTTCAACAGGGACCGGGGAGCTGTTTTTT
few,TRBJ2-1,NA,TRBV5-1,CASSLGGRVWDEQFF,TGCGCCAGCAGCTTGGGGGGCAGGGTCTGGGATGAGCAGTTCTTC
many,TRBJ2-5,NA,TRBV20-1,CSAREVGGQETQYF,TGCAGTGCTAGAGAAGTGGGGGGTCAAGAGACCCAGTACTTC
few,TRBJ2-4,NA,TRBV24-1,CATTPSSRGVTPSLAKNIQYF,TGTGCCACCACCCCATCCTCTCGGGGAGTAACCCCGTCTTTAGCCAAAAACATTCAGTACTTC
many,TRBJ2-7,NA,TRBV6-1,CATRPGDGPYEQYF,TGTGCCACTAGACCCGGGGATGGCCCCTACGAGCAGTACTTC
many,TRBJ1-5,NA,TRBV12-3/TRBV12-4,CASTPDRYNQPQHF,TGTGCCAGCACCCCGGACAGATACAATCAGCCCCAGCATTTT
many,TRBJ1-1,NA,TRBV28,CASSPAADSNTEAFF,TGTGCCAGCAGTCCCGCCGCTGACAGTAACACTGAAGCTTTCTTT
few,TRBJ2-3,NA,TRBV6-2/TRBV6-3,CASSRIGGGSTDTQYF,TGTGCCAGCAGTCGAATAGGGGGAGGAAGCACAGATACGCAGTATTTT
many,TRBJ2-3,TRBD2,TRBV11-2,CASSRVSGRGDTQYF,TGTGCCAGCAGCCGCGTTAGCGGGAGAGGAGATACGCAGTATTTT
many,TRBJ2-7,TRBD2,TRBV20-1,CSARGLAELSYEQYF,TGCAGTGCCAGAGGACTAGCGGAACTCTCCTACGAGCAGTACTTC
few,TRBJ2-2,TRBD1,TRBV9,CASSSQTGKDTGELFF,TGTGCCAGCAGCTCGCAGACAGGGAAGGACACCGGGGAGCTGTTTTTT
many,TRBJ2-5,NA,TRBV6-5,CASSYSRAPRETQYF,TGTGCCAGCAGTTACTCACGGGCGCCGAGGGAGACCCAGTACTTC
NA,TRBJ2-7,TRBD2,TRBV3-1,CASSRNSGSITYEQYF,TGTGCCAGCAGCCGAAATAGCGGGAGTATAACCTACGAGCAGTACTTC
many,TRBJ2-5,NA,TRBV20-1,CSARERRKVETQYF,TGCAGTGCTAGGGAGCGGAGGAAGGTAGAGACCCAGTACTTC
many,TRBJ2-7,NA,TRBV13,CASSLTGTTYEQYF,TGTGCCAGCAGCTTGACAGGGACTACCTACGAGCAGTACTTC
NA,TRBJ2-2,NA,TRBV7-3,CASSSRGGAGTGELFF,TGTGCCAGCAGCTCCCGCGGGGGCGCAGGCACCGGGGAGCTGTTTTTT
NA,TRBJ2-3,TRBD2,TRBV6-1,CASSASLAGTDTQYF,TGTGCCAGCAGTGCAAGTCTAGCGGGCACAGATACGCAGTATTTT
NA,TRBJ1-5,NA,TRBV2,CASSGNSRVSQHF,TGTGCCAGCAGTGGTAACAGCCGTGTGTCCCAGCATTTT
NA,TRBJ1-1,TRBD1,TRBV28,CASHSGQQIWDTEAFF,TGTGCCAGCCACTCGGGACAGCAAATATGGGACACTGAAGCTTTCTTT
many,TRBJ2-7,TRBD2,TRBV28,CASRSTSGRWYEQYF,TGTGCCAGCAGGTCTACTAGCGGGAGATGGTACGAGCAGTACTTC
many,TRBJ1-1,NA,TRBV15,CATSRDGRARRTEAFF,TGTGCCACCAGCAGAGATGGCCGGGCCCGCCGAACTGAAGCTTTCTTT
NA,TRBJ2-3,TRBD2,TRBV15,CATSRDTLAGSSTDTQYF,TGTGCCACCAGCAGAGATACCCTAGCGGGTTCTAGCACAGATACGCAGTATTTT
many,TRBJ2-7,NA,TRBV7-8,CASSLAPREGQYF,TGTGCCAGCAGCTTAGCCCCAAGGGAAGGGCAGTACTTC
few,TRBJ2-7,NA,TRBV12-3/TRBV12-4,CASSSQGGTYEQYF,TGTGCCAGCAGTTCGCAGGGGGGCACCTACGAGCAGTACTTC
few,TRBJ2-1,NA,TRBV4-2,CASSQETSWGNEQFF,TGTGCCAGCAGCCAAGAGACTAGTTGGGGCAATGAGCAGTTCTTC
many,TRBJ1-1,NA,TRBV30,CAWSGAGPKGGEAFF,TGTGCCTGGAGTGGGGCCGGGCCAAAAGGAGGTGAAGCTTTCTTT
many,TRBJ2-7,TRBD2,TRBV6-5,CASSYGGASGSYEQYF,TGTGCCAGCAGTTACGGCGGAGCTAGCGGGAGCTACGAGCAGTACTTC
NA,TRBJ1-5,TRBD1,TRBV7-4,CASSLVQGQGAQPQHF,TGTGCCAGCAGCTTAGTCCAGGGACAGGGGGCTCAGCCCCAGCATTTT
many,TRBJ2-1,TRBD2,TRBV3-1,CASSQATTSGRMGEQFF,TGTGCCAGCAGCCAAGCAACGACTAGCGGGAGAATGGGTGAGCAGTTCTTC
many,TRBJ2-1,TRBD1,TRBV19,CASSAGTANEQFF,TGTGCCAGTAGTGCCGGGACAGCAAATGAGCAGTTCTTC
many,TRBJ2-5,TRBD2,TRBV7-8,CASNIAGQETQYF,TGTGCCAGCAACATAGCGGGGCAAGAGACCCAGTACTTC
NA,TRBJ1-2,NA,TRBV7-8,CASSLIGGTHGYTF,TGTGCCAGCAGCTTAATTGGGGGAACCCATGGCTACACCTTC
many,TRBJ1-1,NA,TRBV6-2/TRBV6-3,CASQSTLNTEAFF,TGTGCCAGCCAAAGTACCCTGAACACTGAAGCTTTCTTT
many,TRBJ1-1,NA,TRBV2,CASSGGPKGTEAFF,TGTGCCAGCAGCGGAGGGCCAAAGGGTACTGAAGCTTTCTTT
many,TRBJ2-5,NA,TRBV20-1,CSAWGGRLVRETQYF,TGCAGTGCTTGGGGGGGCAGACTGGTTCGTGAGACCCAGTACTTC
many,TRBJ2-5,NA,TRBV30,CAWSPTSGGLETQYF,TGTGCCTGGAGTCCGACCAGCGGAGGGCTGGAGACCCAGTACTTC
NA,TRBJ2-2,TRBD2,TRBV5-1,CASRERETGELFF,TGCGCCAGCAGAGAGCGGGAAACCGGGGAGCTGTTTTTT
many,TRBJ1-1,TRBD1,TRBV30,CAWSFYTQGAVAEAFF,TGTGCCTGGAGTTTTTATACACAGGGGGCGGTGGCTGAAGCTTTCTTT
many,TRBJ2-7,TRBD2,TRBV27,CASSLSVAGAVYEQYF,TGTGCCAGCAGTTTATCGGTAGCGGGAGCGGTATACGAGCAGTACTTC
few,TRBJ2-7,NA,TRBV20-1,CSPSFYFGQSLFYEQYF,TGCAGTCCTAGCTTTTACTTCGGGCAGAGTCTCTTCTACGAGCAGTACTTC
few,TRBJ2-1,NA,TRBV9,CASSPVQGMGYNEQFF,TGTGCCAGCAGCCCAGTGCAGGGGATGGGGTACAATGAGCAGTTCTTC
many,TRBJ2-3,NA,TRBV7-3,CASSPDWPSGDTQYF,TGTGCCAGCAGCCCGGACTGGCCCTCGGGAGATACGCAGTATTTT
many,TRBJ2-5,NA,TRBV20-1,CSAEGIYPYQETQYF,TGCAGTGCTGAGGGAATTTACCCCTACCAAGAGACCCAGTACTTC
NA,TRBJ2-1,TRBD1,TRBV19,CARPQGDRELF,TGTGCCAGGCCTCAGGGGGACAGGGAACTCTTC
few,TRBJ2-1,TRBD2,TRBV9,CASSVTSGRLTEQFF,TGTGCCAGCAGCGTAACTAGCGGGAGACTGACTGAGCAGTTCTTC
many,TRBJ2-1,TRBD1,TRBV24-1,CATSDWDSSGPHTNEQFF,TGTGCCACCAGTGACTGGGACAGCTCGGGCCCCCACACCAATGAGCAGTTCTTC